Sequencing of this T cell receptor (beta chain) was carried out in a study of blood T cell repertoires in COVID-19 (TCRdb year 2020). At the level of the whole study: The collaborator samples originated in the United States, Italy and Spain and spanned the acute and convalescent phases of COVID-19. The material from the prospective study consisted of cDNA or gDNA derived from T cells, B-cell-depleted T cells, or PBMCs. Deeply sampled blood TCRbeta repertoires from subjects exposed to, actively infected with, or recovered from COVID-19 were included in the dataset. The repertoires were made available in a free public database intended to serve as a resource for research on the immune response to SARS-CoV-2. Samples were obtained from the ongoing ImmuneRACE study (first 160 participants) and from over a thousand subjects provided by 6 global collaborators. A de-identified subject ID, COVID-19 status, age in years and sex were almost always included in the sample metadata. HLA class I and class II types, where available, came from metadata supplied by the sample provider rather than from assay-based typing.

Here is what the overall study found, with its caveats: The amount of clinical and demographic metadata varied by source and participant and was provided uncurated.

Of note for this clone: Which antigen it targets is not known. Base qualities are missing; no much larger clone stands one base away.

Each collaborating institution followed its own protocols to collect whole blood in K2EDTA tubes. Collaborator samples were shipped for TCRbeta analysis as frozen whole blood, isolated PBMCs, or DNA extracted from either sample type. TCRbeta CDR3 regions were amplified from genomic DNA by means of the immunoSEQ Assay, a bias-controlled multiplex PCR. The paper's data handling went like this. The number of nucleated cells in each sample was estimated by amplification of reference gene primers within the assay. To quantify the absolute abundance of each unique TCRbeta CDR3 rearrangement, sequence reads were collapsed and filtered. For each sample, productive Simpson clonality was calculated as the square root of Simpson's diversity index across productive rearrangements. TCRdb retrieved this table from immuneACCESS and kept in-frame rearrangements only. Not all clones are present; in checked studies, unresolved V genes account for under half, and no reason is known for the remainder. That table is the source of V, J and clone size, and D and trimming were worked out from the DNA. Here the sample has under 350,000 clones; 85% to 90% occur a single time. The ten largest clones add up to roughly 5% of the sample.

The clonotype comes from a man aged 35-49 years with acute or convalescent COVID-19. Sequences were obtained from peripheral blood.

For the CDR3, the sequence is CASRGRTGERETQYF. The DNA is as follows: TGCGCCAGCAGGGGTAGGACAGGGGAAAGAGAGACCCAGTACTTC. The sequence joins TRBV5-1 to TRBJ2-5, with 9 bases in between that match TRBD1. Including cysteine and phenylalanine, the CDR3 has 15 amino acids. The DNA shown is the 45-base CDR3, in frame from base 1. CDR1 SGHRS and CDR2 YFSETQ were looked up in the germline V gene. V is trimmed back by 5 bases and J by 4 bases, and the junction contains 9 bases that no gene match accounts for.